The present T cell receptor (beta chain) was sequenced within a study of early T cells in non-severe SARS-CoV-2 infection. Study information: The authors sequenced bulk RNA from unsorted whole blood, leaving chains unpaired.

Tagging with unique molecular identifiers was applied to individual cDNA molecules. TCRdb re-derived calls from the 5' RACE reads in MiXCR, one entry per CDR3 protein. The sample contains 40,000 to 60,000 distinct CDR3 sequences, less than 7.5% of which appear only once. Sequencing was performed on whole blood, taken at baseline. The source is an adult who was a healthcare worker with PCR-confirmed SARS-CoV-2 infection or an uninfected control (not recorded which).

CDR3 in amino acids: CSARIPGLGNEQFF. The DNA for the CDR3 is TGCAGTGCTAGAATCCCGGGCTTAGGCAATGAGCAGTTCTTC. This chain connects TRBV20-1 to TRBJ2-1; unclear D gene. The germline gives CDR1 DFQATT, CDR2 SNEGSKA (reference sequence). V lost 2 bases, J lost 6 bases, and 14 bases lay in between. This CDR3 is 14 amino acids long.